A selection of T cell receptor beta chains follows, all from one sample in a study of blood T cell repertoires in COVID-19. Generated by immunoSEQ multiplex PCR, the TCRdb table keeps only in-frame clones and is missing some. The table has hundreds of thousands of clones, roughly 82% seen once. Sample: PBMCs or T cells enriched from blood (not recorded which). These receptors all come from a woman aged 45-65 years who had recovered from COVID-19. Each CDR3 is given with its conserved first and last residue. The D gene is left open where the match is weak. Only some rows state a clone size, as once, few, many or a class for expanded clones.

CDR3 length	V gene	D gene	J gene	clone size	CDR3 DNA	CDR3 protein
15	TRBV19	TRBD2	TRBJ2-3	NA	TGTGCCAGTAAACCGTCGGGGGGTAGCACAGATACGCAGTATTTT	CASKPSGGSTDTQYF
12	TRBV15	NA	TRBJ2-1	few	TGTGCCACCAGCAGAGTAGACAATGAGCAGTTCTTC	CATSRVDNEQFF
13	TRBV6-5	TRBD1	TRBJ2-7	NA	TGTGCCAGCCGGGACAGAACCCGATACGAGCAGTACTTC	CASRDRTRYEQYF
13	TRBV7-7	TRBD1	TRBJ2-1	NA	TGTGCTAGCAGCTCGGACAGGTCGGCTGAGCAGTTCTTC	CASSSDRSAEQFF
14	TRBV4-1	TRBD2	TRBJ2-5	NA	TGCGCCAGCAGCCAAGGAACTAGCGCAGAGACCCAGTACTTC	CASSQGTSAETQYF
13	TRBV7-9	NA	TRBJ2-2	NA	TGTGCCAGCGTGGGGGCTGGAGCCGGGGAGCTGTTTTTT	CASVGAGAGELFF
16	TRBV4-3	TRBD1	TRBJ2-7	NA	TGCGCCAGCAGCCAAAGTCCGGGACAGGGCCCCTACGAGCAGTACTTC	CASSQSPGQGPYEQYF
13	TRBV30	NA	TRBJ2-5	NA	TGTGCCAGCGCGGACTACGGGGCGGGGACCCAGTACTTC	CASADYGAGTQYF
14	TRBV7-2	NA	TRBJ2-7	NA	TGTGCCAGCAGCTTAACAGGCCCCCTCGCCGAGCAGTACTTC	CASSLTGPLAEQYF
20	TRBV4-1	TRBD2	TRBJ2-1	NA	TGCGCCAGCAGCCAAAAGCCTAGCGGGGGGCCATCCGTATCCTACAATGAGCAGTTCTTC	CASSQKPSGGPSVSYNEQFF
16	TRBV5-4	NA	TRBJ2-7	NA	TGTGCCAGCAGCCAATCTGTTCGGGACACCACTTTCGAGCAGTACTTC	CASSQSVRDTTFEQYF
13	TRBV7-7	NA	TRBJ2-5	NA	TGTGCTAGCAGCCAAGGTACAGGGGAGACCCAGTACTTC	CASSQGTGETQYF
16	TRBV28	TRBD2	TRBJ2-7	once	TGTGCCAGCAGTTTCGTGGTGGGACTAGAGTCGTACGAGCAGTACTTC	CASSFVVGLESYEQYF
13	TRBV30	NA	TRBJ1-2	NA	TGTGCCTGGAGTGTACTCTTACCGTATGGCTACACCTTC	CAWSVLLPYGYTF
13	TRBV29-1	TRBD1	TRBJ1-2	NA	TGCAGCGTGAGGGGGCAGGGAAGCTATGGCTACACCTTC	CSVRGQGSYGYTF
16	TRBV11-3	TRBD1	TRBJ2-6	NA	TGTGCCAGCAAGAGACAGGGGGCGTCTGGGGCCAACGTCCTGACTTTC	CASKRQGASGANVLTF
17	TRBV18	NA	TRBJ2-6	NA	TGTGCCAGCTCACGGACAGCTCAGGGATCTGGGGCCAACGTCCTGACTTTC	CASSRTAQGSGANVLTF
14	TRBV6-5	NA	TRBJ2-3	NA	TGTGCCAGCAGTCCTCCCGCTAGGCCAGATACGCAGTATTTT	CASSPPARPDTQYF
15	TRBV19	TRBD1	TRBJ2-5	once	TGTGCCAGTAGTATTTCGGACAGGGGCGAGGAGACCCAGTACTTC	CASSISDRGEETQYF
12	TRBV12-3/TRBV12-4	NA	TRBJ2-1	NA	TGTGCCAGCAGTTTGGGGGGTAATGAGCAGTTCTTC	CASSLGGNEQFF
14	TRBV27	TRBD1	TRBJ1-2	few	TGTGCCAGCAGTTTGGGACAGCCTTTCTATGGCTACACCTTC	CASSLGQPFYGYTF
14	TRBV7-6	NA	TRBJ2-2	NA	TGTGCCAGCAGCCCCGGGACAACGACCGGGGAGCTGTTTTTT	CASSPGTTTGELFF
14	TRBV5-4	NA	TRBJ2-7	NA	TGTGCCAGCAGCTTGGGGCAGGGTTTCTACGAGCAGTACTTC	CASSLGQGFYEQYF
13	TRBV5-1	NA	TRBJ2-6	few	TGCGCCAGCAGCGGCCCTGGGGCCAACGTCCTGACTTTC	CASSGPGANVLTF
17	TRBV6-1	NA	TRBJ1-6	NA	TGTGCCAGCAGTGAAGGGCTAAGGGTGGCAGGGGATTCACCCCTCCACTTT	CASSEGLRVAGDSPLHF
17	TRBV9	NA	TRBJ1-3	few	TGTGCCAGCAGCGTAGGGAGTCAGGGAAGGTCGGGAAACACCATATATTTT	CASSVGSQGRSGNTIYF
14	TRBV7-3	TRBD1	TRBJ2-7	NA	TGTGCCAGCAGCAAGGGACAGGGGAGATACGAGCAGTACTTC	CASSKGQGRYEQYF
15	TRBV19	NA	TRBJ2-1	NA	TGTGCCACAACCCAGCGAGGGAGCTCCTACAATGAGCAGTTCTTC	CATTQRGSSYNEQFF
16	TRBV5-8	TRBD2	TRBJ2-1	once	TGTGCCAGCAGCTTGGCGGGACTAGTATCAATCAATGAGCAGTTCTTC	CASSLAGLVSINEQFF
12	TRBV29-1	NA	TRBJ2-3	NA	TGCAGCGTGGCGCGGGCCACAGATACGCAGTATTTT	CSVARATDTQYF
16	TRBV4-1	TRBD2	TRBJ2-1	NA	TGCGCCAGCAGCCAGGAGACTAGCGGAAACTACAATGAGCAGTTCTTC	CASSQETSGNYNEQFF
16	TRBV10-3	TRBD1	TRBJ1-1	few	TGTGCCATCAGTAGTCCCGGGACAGGGGCGGACACTGAAGCTTTCTTT	CAISSPGTGADTEAFF
14	TRBV19	NA	TRBJ1-3	NA	TGTGCCAGTACGCCGCGAGGCTCTGGAAACACCATATATTTT	CASTPRGSGNTIYF
12	TRBV4-1	NA	TRBJ2-3	NA	TGCGCCAGCAGCCCCCAGGGGTATACGCAGTATTTT	CASSPQGYTQYF
20	TRBV2	TRBD2	TRBJ2-7	NA	TGTGCCAGCAGTCTGAAGGGGGGACTGACTAGCGGGGGTTCGCTCTACGAGCAGTACTTC	CASSLKGGLTSGGSLYEQYF
15	TRBV4-3	NA	TRBJ2-7	NA	TGCGCCAGCAGCCAAGATTCCGGGGGTGGCAACGAGCAGTACTTC	CASSQDSGGGNEQYF
14	TRBV9	TRBD1	TRBJ1-2	NA	TGTGCCAGCAGCGCCGGACAGGGAACCTATGGCTACACCTTC	CASSAGQGTYGYTF
14	TRBV27	TRBD1	TRBJ2-2	NA	TGTGCCAGCCGACCGGGACAGGTGAACGGGGAGCTGTTTTTT	CASRPGQVNGELFF
17	TRBV4-1	NA	TRBJ2-7	NA	TGCGCCAGCAGCCAAGCGGTAGGGGCAGGGGGGCTCTACGAGCAGTACTTC	CASSQAVGAGGLYEQYF
12	TRBV28	NA	TRBJ1-3	NA	TGTGCCAGCAGGACAGGTAGAAACACCATATATTTT	CASRTGRNTIYF